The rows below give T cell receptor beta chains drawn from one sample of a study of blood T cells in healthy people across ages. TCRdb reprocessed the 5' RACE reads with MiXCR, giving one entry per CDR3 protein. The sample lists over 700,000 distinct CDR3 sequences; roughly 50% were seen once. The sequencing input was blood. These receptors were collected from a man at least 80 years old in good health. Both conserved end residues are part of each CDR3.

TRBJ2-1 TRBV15 CATSPWAGGVNEQFF
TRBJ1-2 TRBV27 CASSFLGPSFYGYTF
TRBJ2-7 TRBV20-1 CSAIRTEQYF
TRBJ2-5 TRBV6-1 CASSLRYQETQYF
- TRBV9 CASSGLLAGGMETQYF
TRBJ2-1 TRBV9 CASSVGATVYNEQFF
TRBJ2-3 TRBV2 CASTQDRVISDTQYF
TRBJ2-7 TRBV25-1 CASRAASSYEQYF
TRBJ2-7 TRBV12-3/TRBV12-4 CASSQTPGVTVGPTHYEQYF
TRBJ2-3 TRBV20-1 CSARPDPTDTQYF
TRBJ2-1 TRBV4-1 CASSQPGPGSYNEQFF
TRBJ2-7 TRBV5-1 CASSLVGSPYEQYF
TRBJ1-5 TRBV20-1 CSARRTGSGQSAQHF
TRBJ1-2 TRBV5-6 CASSSDREWDYGYTF
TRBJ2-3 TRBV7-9 CASSLMDRYAYF
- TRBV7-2 CASSSDIYEQYF
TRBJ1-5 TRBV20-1 CSARDGRGWDNQPQHF
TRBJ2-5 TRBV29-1 CSVPRGGETQYF
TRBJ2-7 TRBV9 CASSSDWFSYEQYF
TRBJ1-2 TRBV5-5 CASSLSYREPMSYTF
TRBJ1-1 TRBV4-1 CASSRFTGILGDTEAFF